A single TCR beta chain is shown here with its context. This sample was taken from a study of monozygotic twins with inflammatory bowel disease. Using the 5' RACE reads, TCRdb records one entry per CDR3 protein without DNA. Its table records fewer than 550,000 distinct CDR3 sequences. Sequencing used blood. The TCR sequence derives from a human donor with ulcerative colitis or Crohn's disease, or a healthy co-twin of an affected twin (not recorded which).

The CDR3 here is CASSTTTGNSYEQYF. V is TRBV4-3 and J is TRBJ2-7; TCRdb proposes TRBD1, but this gene call is untestable without DNA. CDR3 size: 15 residues. The germline gives CDR1 LGHNA, CDR2 YSLEER.